These 9 T cell receptor beta chains were sequenced from one sample in a study of blood T cell repertoires in COVID-19. The assay was immunoSEQ multiplex PCR, and TCRdb's table has in-frame clones only and misses some. The sample carries 250,000 to 350,000 clones, approximately 86% recorded once. The sample was peripheral blood. These receptors all come from a woman in her 30s who had recovered from COVID-19.

The rearrangement links TRBV11-2 to TRBJ2-6; D is unresolved. Germline V gene data show CDR1 as SGHAT and CDR2 as FQNNGV. This CDR3 region has 13 residues. V lost 5 bases and J 5 bases, leaving 7 bases between the germline ends. CDR3 nucleotide sequence: TGTGCCAGCAGCACCGACAGGGCCAACGTCCTGACTTTC. It encodes CASSTDRANVLTF.

The chain joins TRBV11-3 to TRBJ2-5; TRBD2 aligns across 9 bases. Germline-derived CDR1 and CDR2 are SGHNT and YENEEA. There are 19 residues in the CDR3. J gave up 4 bases and V 2 bases, and 17 bases lay outside the gene matches. CDR3 nucleotides: TGTGCCAGCAGCTTAAACCCCGGCCTAGCGGGATGGTCCTTAGAGACCCAGTACTTC. It translates to CASSLNPGLAGWSLETQYF. The full variable domain, in which reference TRBV11-3 and TRBJ2-5 provide the parts outside the CDR3, is EAGVVQSPRYKIIEKKQPVAFWCNPISGHNTLYWYLQNLGQGPELLIRYENEEAVDDSQLPKDRFSAERLKGVDSTLKIQPAELGDSAVYLCASSLNPGLAGWSLETQYFGPGTRLLVL.

The chain links TRBV28 to TRBJ2-7, with D perhaps TRBD2 (5 bases). The germline gives CDR1 MDHEN, CDR2 SYDVKM. This CDR3 contains 14 residues. The germline V and J ends were trimmed by 1 base and 3 bases, with 10 bases remaining between them. CDR3 loop: CASSLYQRDYEQYF. Written as DNA, the CDR3 is TGTGCCAGCAGTTTATACCAACGGGACTACGAGCAGTACTTC.

The chain recombines TRBV5-1 with TRBJ1-1; no clear D gene. V lost 0 bases and J 1 base, leaving 7 bases between the germline ends. The CDR3 sequence is 14 residues long. CDR1 SGHRS and CDR2 YFSETQ come from the germline V gene. Here the CDR3 reads CASSLDNGNTEAFF. For the CDR3, the DNA is TGCGCCAGCAGCTTGGATAACGGGAACACTGAAGCTTTCTTT.

The V gene is TRBV7-8, the J gene TRBJ2-2, with 9 bases that match TRBD1. The germline V gene encodes CDR1 SGHVS and CDR2 FQNEAQ. This CDR3 comprises 13 residues. The junction had 0 bases not matched to a gene; V was cut back by 5 bases and J by 5 bases. The CDR3 DNA reads TGTGCCAGCAGCGGGACAGGGACCGGGGAGCTGTTTTTT. Translated, it gives CASSGTGTGELFF.

The chain links TRBV5-1 to TRBJ1-1; D is unresolved. V shed 1 base and J shed 5 bases, with 9 bases lying between them. The CDR3 contains 13 residues. Germline-derived CDR1 and CDR2 are SGHRS and YFSETQ. The CDR3 loop is CASSLRGETEAFF. CDR3 nucleotides: TGCGCCAGCAGCTTGCGGGGTGAAACTGAAGCTTTCTTT.

CDR3 protein: CASSTNRGLNTEAFF. DNA of the CDR3: TGCGCCAGCAGCACGAACAGGGGGTTGAACACTGAAGCTTTCTTT. The V gene is TRBV5-1, the J gene TRBJ1-1, with 8 bases aligning to TRBD1. CDR1 SGHRS and CDR2 YFSETQ come from the germline V gene. The CDR3 extends over 15 amino acids. V lost 4 bases to trimming and J lost 0 bases; unmatched junction nucleotides: 5.

The V gene is TRBV4-1, the J gene TRBJ1-2; D possibly corresponds to TRBD1 (6 bases). CDR1 MGHRA and CDR2 YSYEKL come from the germline V gene. V lost 4 bases to trimming and J lost 6 bases, with 15 bases between them. There are 14 residues in the CDR3. CDR3 nucleotides: TGCGCCAGCAGCCCCCAGGGGAGGGGGGATGGCTACACCTTC. As protein: CASSPQGRGDGYTF.

The chain combines TRBV7-9 with TRBJ2-7; tentatively, D is TRBD2 (5 bases). Trimming removed 4 bases at V and 9 bases at J, with 19 bases between. Germline V CDR1 and CDR2: SEHNR, FQNEAQ (reference sequence). The CDR3 spans 14 residues. The CDR3 DNA is TGTGCCAGCAGCTCGACGGCGGGCCCCTTAGGGCAGTACTTC. It translates to CASSSTAGPLGQYF. Based on the CDR3 plus reference TRBV7-9 and TRBJ2-7, the full variable domain is DTGVSQNPRHKITKRGQNVTFRCDPISEHNRLYWYRQTLGQGPEFLTYFQNEAQLEKSRLLSDRFSAERPKGSFSTLEIQRTEQGDSAMYLCASSSTAGPLGQYFGPGTRLTVT.